This record looks at one T cell receptor beta chain sequence and its context. This clone was picked up many times. Its binding antigen is unknown. The read comes to an end 3 residues before the CDR3 does, leaving the germline J gene to fill in the end. Equivalent amounts of genomic DNA from CVID and control samples were used as sequencing input. For every sample, a 60 bp segment covering the rearranged TCRbeta CDR3 region was amplified and then sequenced. TCRbeta amplification used the immunoSEQ assay, a bias-corrected multiplex PCR with high-throughput sequencing. In the authors' own workflow: Every unique nucleotide sequence counted as a clone and was annotated with V, D and J genes, copy number and frequency. Sequences were labeled productive if in frame, and non-productive if out of frame or containing stop codons. As previously described, Shannon's entropy was used to calculate clonality. The predicted amino acid sequences of productive clones were used to derive the mean CDR3 Kyte-Doolittle hydropathy. Using the R hclust function, scaled V gene usage was clustered hierarchically with Manhattan distance and complete linkage. Sharing of clones by CDR3 amino acid sequence was evaluated by resampling 12 repertoires per group over 100 rounds. Repertoires were searched for roughly 70 published EBV-specific and a few hundred published CMV-specific TCRbeta sequences. After a couple of CVID samples that produced fewer than 10,000 sequences were dropped from the analysis, 35 to 45 CVID repertoires remained. In TCRdb, the immuneACCESS table is reduced to in-frame sequences with V and J assigned. These tables do not hold every clone; where another copy was compared, an unresolved V gene accounts for under half, and the others remain unexplained. V, J and clone size reflect that table, while D and trimming were determined from the DNA. This sample holds fewer than 55,000 clones in total, without any singletons. 2% to 2.5% of the sample comes from the top ten.

Reading the germline V gene (reference sequence) gives CDR1 LNHDA and CDR2 SQIVND. V is cut back by 6 bases and J by 4 bases, with 3 bases in the junction unmatched. From the cysteine through the phenylalanine, the CDR3 covers 13 amino acids. Shown are 30 bases from within the CDR3, in frame from base 1. The data were taken from a study of T cell clonality in common variable immunodeficiency (dated by TCRdb to the mid-2010s). The research as a whole found: TCRbeta clonality was higher in CVID subjects than in healthy controls (t-test p = 0.018), and the increase was most characteristic of about a third of subjects. Despite equal DNA input, controls averaged roughly 80,000 unique sequences per sample versus 30,000 to 40,000 in CVID samples. Differences among patients in the CVID cohort limited the correlations between repertoire features and clinical complications. CVID TCRbeta sequences were reported to have fewer deletions and N-nucleotide insertions and to lack highly modified clones with 13 or more V deletions. The authors noted that sequencing repertoires of T cell subpopulations would be needed to clarify what caused the increased clonality in CVID. Healthy controls shared more TCRbeta clones with each other than CVID subjects shared among themselves (p < 0.0001).

Predominantly Caucasian heritage was noted among both the CVID patients and the healthy controls. Heparinized peripheral whole blood samples of about 5 to 8 ml were collected from each donor. Genomic DNA from adults with common variable immune deficiency (CVID) and from healthy adult controls was the source for sequencing TCRbeta CDR3 repertoires. There were roughly 22 healthy adult volunteers in the control group (around twelve female and approximately ten male), ranging in age from roughly 23 to 75 years, with a mean age of roughly 35. Diluted blood was subjected to density centrifugation over Hypaque 1077 or Ficoll-Paque for isolation of peripheral blood mononuclear cells. Genomic DNA was obtained from unsorted mononuclear cells using either Qiagen column purification or a centrifugation-based method.

This sequence originates from a person aged 18 to 75 in good health. The sequenced sample was peripheral blood mononuclear cells. This receptor chain uses TRBV19 and TRBJ1-5; 7 central bases correspond to TRBD1. CDR3 DNA (partial): TGTGCCAGTAGCGGGACAGTAAATCAGCCC. Its product reads: CASSGTVNQP. The CDR3 in its entirety is CASSGTVNQPQHF.